This is a list of T cell receptor beta chains from one sample in a study of cytomegalovirus exposure and HLA in healthy donors. Sequenced by immunoSEQ multiplex PCR; TCRdb stores in-frame clones only, minus some. The sample consists of 75,000 to 100,000 clones, over 75% of them appearing once. The sequenced sample was PBMCs. The receptors come from a man between 40 and 49 years old in good health and CMV-seropositive. CDR3s include the opening cysteine and the closing phenylalanine or tryptophan. D genes are given only for firm matches. Where a row states a size, it is once, few, many or the class of an expanded clone; other rows omit it.

v_gene,j_gene,abundance,d_gene,CDR3aa,CDR3nt
TRBV7-9,TRBJ1-6,-,TRBD1,CASSSGGRFSPLHF,TGTGCCAGCAGCTCAGGGGGCCGATTCTCACCCCTCCACTTT
TRBV5-6,TRBJ1-1,-,-,CASSFGRGHTEAFF,TGTGCCAGCAGCTTCGGGAGGGGACACACTGAAGCTTTCTTT
TRBV4-1,TRBJ2-4,-,TRBD1,CASSQDDQTGTTLAKNIQYF,TGCGCCAGCAGCCAAGATGATCAGACAGGGACAACACTAGCCAAAAACATTCAGTACTTC
TRBV29-1,TRBJ2-7,-,TRBD1,CSVVGTGGSYEQYF,TGCAGCGTTGTAGGGACAGGGGGGTCCTACGAGCAGTACTTC
TRBV19,TRBJ1-3,-,TRBD1,CASREQGAYTIYF,TGTGCCTCTAGGGAACAGGGGGCATACACCATATATTTT
TRBV9,TRBJ2-2,-,TRBD1,CASSATGTGPNTGELFF,TGTGCCAGCAGCGCGACCGGGACAGGGCCCAACACCGGGGAGCTGTTTTTT
TRBV11-2,TRBJ1-1,-,TRBD1,CASSLMGGRGTEAFF,TGTGCCAGCAGCTTAATGGGGGGCAGGGGGACTGAAGCTTTCTTT
TRBV28,TRBJ1-2,-,TRBD1,CASRGQGIYGYTF,TGTGCCAGCAGGGGACAGGGGATCTATGGCTACACCTTC
TRBV18,TRBJ2-1,-,-,CASSRTSGVSFDEQFF,TGTGCCAGCTCACGGACCTCGGGGGTTTCGTTCGATGAGCAGTTCTTC
TRBV7-9,TRBJ2-3,once,TRBD2,CASSLGRGREDTQYF,TGTGCCAGCAGCTTAGGACGGGGGAGGGAAGATACGCAGTATTTT
TRBV7-2,TRBJ2-7,few,TRBD1,CASTKGGQGAYEQYF,TGTGCCAGCACCAAGGGGGGACAGGGGGCCTACGAGCAGTACTTC
TRBV29-1,TRBJ2-1,-,TRBD2,CSVAGTSGRMVVNEQFF,TGCAGCGTGGCCGGGACTAGCGGGAGGATGGTGGTGAATGAGCAGTTCTTC
TRBV27,TRBJ2-5,once,TRBD2,CASSRGLAGEETQHF,TGTGCCAGCAGTCGTGGGCTAGCGGGAGAAGAGACCCAGCACTTC
TRBV7-9,TRBJ1-5,-,-,CSSSSMAGGGHQPQHF,TGTTCCAGCAGCTCAATGGCCGGGGGGGGCCATCAGCCCCAGCATTTT
TRBV11-2,TRBJ1-1,-,-,CASSLGAVNTEAFF,TGTGCCAGCAGCTTAGGGGCCGTGAACACTGAAGCTTTCTTT
TRBV6-5,TRBJ1-1,once,TRBD1,CASSGQGGTFF,TGTGCCAGCAGCGGACAGGGAGGAACTTTCTTT
TRBV9,TRBJ2-5,-,-,CASSVGGGYRETQYF,TGTGCCAGCAGCGTAGGCGGAGGGTACCGGGAGACCCAGTACTTC
TRBV6-1,TRBJ2-1,once,-,CASSDLYSEQFF,TGTGCCAGCAGTGATTTGTACAGTGAGCAGTTCTTC
TRBV5-1,TRBJ1-4,-,TRBD1,CASSVGQGPTNEKLFF,TGCGCCAGCAGCGTAGGACAGGGGCCAACTAATGAAAAACTGTTTTTT
TRBV7-8,TRBJ2-7,-,-,CASSRELVYEQYF,TGTGCCAGCAGCCGGGAGTTAGTCTACGAGCAGTACTTC
TRBV28,TRBJ2-5,-,TRBD1,CASARTGWQETQYF,TGTGCCAGCGCCCGGACAGGGTGGCAAGAGACCCAGTACTTC
TRBV28,TRBJ1-1,-,-,CASSLLREAFF,TGTGCCAGCAGTTTGCTCAGGGAAGCTTTCTTT
TRBV18,TRBJ2-7,-,TRBD2,CASSPPSLAGEGIEQYF,TGTGCCAGCTCACCACCGTCGCTAGCGGGAGAAGGTATCGAGCAGTACTTC
TRBV6-6,TRBJ1-3,-,-,CASSWLSGNTIYF,TGTGCCAGCAGTTGGCTCTCTGGAAACACCATATATTTT
TRBV21-1,TRBJ2-1,few,-,CASSKSSEGNEQFF,TGTGCCAGCAGCAAAAGCTCCGAGGGCAATGAGCAGTTCTTC
TRBV15,TRBJ2-3,-,TRBD2,CATSRYRTSGDYTDTQYF,TGTGCCACCAGCAGATACCGGACTAGCGGGGACTACACAGATACGCAGTATTTT
TRBV28,TRBJ1-6,-,-,CASRGPAGQSPLHF,TGTGCCAGCAGGGGCCCCGCTGGGCAGTCACCCCTCCACTTT
TRBV18,TRBJ2-1,once,TRBD1,CASSSTGGSYNEQFF,TGCGCCAGCTCATCGACAGGGGGGTCCTACAATGAGCAGTTCTTC
TRBV5-1,TRBJ2-1,-,-,CASTQRESRREQFF,TGCGCCAGCACCCAGAGGGAGTCTCGAAGGGAGCAGTTCTTC
TRBV6-5,TRBJ2-7,-,-,CASSYSNKHSYEQYF,TGTGCCAGCAGTTACTCGAATAAGCACTCCTACGAGCAGTACTTC
TRBV30,TRBJ1-2,-,TRBD1,CAWGTHEGTGNTNYGYTF,TGTGCCTGGGGTACCCATGAGGGGACAGGGAATACTAACTATGGCTACACCTTC
TRBV10-3,TRBJ1-2,-,TRBD1,CAIRTGDGYGYTF,TGTGCCATCAGGACAGGGGATGGGTATGGCTACACCTTC
TRBV9,TRBJ2-2,-,-,CASTRTTNTGELFF,TGTGCCAGCACCCGGACAACGAACACCGGGGAGCTGTTTTTT